This record concerns one TCR beta chain sequence. During active infection, Seattle patients enrolled and were then monitored through disease. The CDR3 sequence is 13 residues long. CDR1 is SGHTA and CDR2 is FQGNSA in the germline V gene. With 5 bases removed from V and 3 bases from J, the gap between germline ends came to 8 bases. This sample stems from a study of blood T cell repertoires in COVID-19. Study information: COVID-19 samples, acute and convalescent, were from the United States, Italy and Spain. PBMCs, B-cell-depleted T cells, or T cells provided the cDNA or gDNA that made up the material.

Clones were sequenced by immunoSEQ multiplex PCR, and TCRdb holds only the in-frame ones, with some missing. Counted here are 150,000 to 200,000 clones, 80% to 90% occurring once; the ten biggest clones make up approximately 10%. V and J are TRBV7-2 and TRBJ2-1; no firm D call. Material for sequencing was peripheral blood. The clonotype comes from a woman aged 70-85 years with COVID-19, enrolled during active disease. CDR3 amino acids: CASSIGVYNEQFF. The CDR3 nucleotides are TGTGCCAGCAGCATCGGAGTCTACAATGAGCAGTTCTTC.